These T cell receptor beta chains were read from a single sample in a study of blood T cell repertoires in COVID-19. TCRdb keeps only in-frame clones here, not all; method: immunoSEQ multiplex PCR. The sample lists over 140,000 clones, around 82% seen once, with 3.5% to 4.5% in the top ten. The sample was peripheral blood. The source is a woman between 55 and 75 years old with acute or convalescent COVID-19. CDR3s include the opening cysteine and the closing phenylalanine or tryptophan. A D gene is named only where the DNA matches it firmly. Clone size, where shown, is once, few, many, or a class for clones that have expanded.

TRBV7-3,.,TRBJ2-5,.,TGTGCCAGCAGCCCCCATCGAGGAGGAGAGACCCAGTACTTC,CASSPHRGGETQYF
TRBV6-2/TRBV6-3,.,TRBJ2-1,.,TGTGCCAGCAGTTACCGGACAGCCTCCTACAATGAGCAGTTCTTC,CASSYRTASYNEQFF
TRBV29-1,TRBD1,TRBJ2-1,once,TGCAGCGTTGCTGGTGGGACAGGGACTAATGAGCAGTTCTTC,CSVAGGTGTNEQFF
TRBV18,.,TRBJ1-1,.,TGTGCCAGCTCACCATATGTCTTCCCGAACACTGAAGCTTTCTTT,CASSPYVFPNTEAFF
TRBV2,TRBD1,TRBJ2-5,.,TGTGCCAGCAGCCCCGACCGGACAGGGTCAGAGACCCAGTACTTC,CASSPDRTGSETQYF
TRBV12-3/TRBV12-4,.,TRBJ1-1,.,TGTGCCAGCAGTTTTTCCCGGTCGCGTTTCTTT,CASSFSRSRFF
TRBV4-3,.,TRBJ2-2,.,TGCGCCAGCAGCCAGTTTCCGGTCGGGTCTAGATCCACCGGGGAGCTGTTTTTT,CASSQFPVGSRSTGELFF
TRBV5-1,.,TRBJ1-5,.,TGCGCCAGCAGCCTGTCAGGGGACAATCAGCCCCAGCATTTT,CASSLSGDNQPQHF
TRBV30,TRBD1,TRBJ1-1,few,TGTGCCTGCCTTCTCCGGGACAGGGAAACAGCTTTCTTT,CACLLRDRETAFF
TRBV5-1,.,TRBJ2-7,.,TGCGCCAGCAGCTTGGATCCCGGTTTCTCCTACGAGCAGTACTTC,CASSLDPGFSYEQYF
TRBV4-1,.,TRBJ1-1,.,TGCGCCAGCAGCCAACTGTCAGAGGGCACTGAAGCTTTCTTT,CASSQLSEGTEAFF
TRBV7-3,TRBD2,TRBJ2-5,.,TGTGCCAGCAGCTTACCCCTCTATAGCGGGAGGGCTAAAGAGACCCAGTACTTC,CASSLPLYSGRAKETQYF
TRBV7-3,TRBD2,TRBJ2-1,.,TGTGCCAGCAGCCCACTAGCGGGGGAAAACAATGAGCAGTTCTTC,CASSPLAGENNEQFF
TRBV11-3,TRBD1,TRBJ1-2,.,TGTGCCAGCAGCTTAGATCCCGGACAGGGCCGGGTCTATGGCTACACCTTC,CASSLDPGQGRVYGYTF
TRBV3-1/TRBV3-2,.,TRBJ1-6,.,TGTGCCAGCAGCCAAGATTGGCGGGTTAATAATTCACCCCTCCACTTT,CASSQDWRVNNSPLHF
TRBV7-9,.,TRBJ1-1,.,TGTGCCAGCAGTTCACAGGGTAGAACAGGTGAAGCTTTCTTT,CASSSQGRTGEAFF
TRBV9,TRBD2,TRBJ2-1,.,TGTGCCAGCAGCCTCGACTACGGGACTAGCGGGGGGTACAATGAGCAGTTCTTC,CASSLDYGTSGGYNEQFF
TRBV5-6,.,TRBJ1-6,.,TGTGCCAGCAGCCGCAGGGTTCTTCAGGATTCACCCCTCCACTTT,CASSRRVLQDSPLHF
TRBV19,.,TRBJ2-7,.,TGTGCCAGTAGTATAGATCCGTACTACGAGCAGTACTTC,CASSIDPYYEQYF
TRBV7-9,.,TRBJ1-4,.,TGTGCCAGCAGCAGGGGGGGCTCTGAAAAACTGTTTTTT,CASSRGGSEKLFF
TRBV10-3,.,TRBJ1-3,.,TGTGCCGGCGGGGCCCCTGGAAACACCATATATTTT,CAGGAPGNTIYF
TRBV18,.,TRBJ1-3,once,TGTGCCAGCTCACCCGGACAGACCGGCATCTCTGGAAACACCATATATTTT,CASSPGQTGISGNTIYF
TRBV7-2,TRBD2,TRBJ2-3,once,TGTGCCAGCAGCCAATCTCTAGCGGAAAGCACAGATACGCAGTATTTT,CASSQSLAESTDTQYF
TRBV3-1/TRBV3-2,.,TRBJ1-6,.,TGTGCCAGCAGCCAGGACAGCCAGGGGAGGGCTTCACCCCTCCACTTT,CASSQDSQGRASPLHF
TRBV7-9,.,TRBJ2-7,.,TGTGCCAGCAGCTTAAGGGACCTACTAGCCAAGCAGTACTTC,CASSLRDLLAKQYF
TRBV15,TRBD2,TRBJ2-7,.,TGTGCCACCAGCAGAACCACTAGCGGAAACTCCTACGAGCAGTACTTC,CATSRTTSGNSYEQYF
TRBV3-1/TRBV3-2,.,TRBJ1-1,.,TGTGCCAGCAGCCAAGTCTGGGGGCGATCCGGGACGGCTTTCTTT,CASSQVWGRSGTAFF
TRBV18,.,TRBJ2-7,.,TGTGCCAGCTCCCCCGACCGGGGATCGTTCTACGAGCAGTACTTC,CASSPDRGSFYEQYF
TRBV4-1,TRBD1,TRBJ1-5,few,TGCGCCAGCAGCCAAGGGACAGGGGGAAATCAGCCCCAGCATTTT,CASSQGTGGNQPQHF
TRBV5-1,.,TRBJ2-2,.,TGCGCCAGCGGTGAGGCGAACACCGGGGAGCTGTTTTTT,CASGEANTGELFF
TRBV28,.,TRBJ1-2,.,TGTGCCAGCAGGCCCTACCTAACAGGGAACTATGGCTACACCTTC,CASRPYLTGNYGYTF
TRBV6-1,TRBD1,TRBJ1-2,.,TGTGCCAGCAGTGACCGAATAGGAGGGGGCCGAGGGGGAGGCTACACCTTC,CASSDRIGGGRGGGYTF
TRBV5-1,.,TRBJ1-2,few,TGCGCCAGCAGCACGGGAAATGGAGCTAACTATGGCTACACCTTC,CASSTGNGANYGYTF
TRBV7-3,TRBD2,TRBJ2-3,.,TGTGCCAGCAGCTGGAGTTCGAGCGGGAGAGCAGATACGCAGTATTTT,CASSWSSSGRADTQYF
TRBV13,.,TRBJ1-3,few,TGTGCCAGCAGCTTAAGGGGTGGAAACACCATATATTTT,CASSLRGGNTIYF
TRBV3-1/TRBV3-2,.,TRBJ2-3,.,TGTGCCAGCAGCCAAGATGTACAGACCACAGATACGCAGTATTTT,CASSQDVQTTDTQYF
TRBV27,.,TRBJ2-7,.,TGTGCCAGCAGTTTACGGGGAAACGAGCAGTACTTC,CASSLRGNEQYF
TRBV19,.,TRBJ1-2,.,TGTGCCAGTAGTACTGAGTTCTATGGCTACACCTTC,CASSTEFYGYTF
TRBV7-3,TRBD2,TRBJ2-1,.,TGTGCCAGCAGCTTAACCCCGGCTAGCGGGAGGTATGAGCAGTTCTTC,CASSLTPASGRYEQFF